Following are 15 T cell receptor beta chains from one sample sequenced in a study of neoadjuvant anti-PD-1 for oral cavity cancer. Sample time point: after neoadjuvant nivolumab, at surgical resection. Profiled with immunoSEQ multiplex PCR; TCRdb holds only in-frame clones, not every one. The sample carries about 72,000 clones, more than 75% recorded once. The specimen comprised PBMCs, sampled after nivolumab (anti-PD-1) treatment. Receptors were obtained from a person aged 40-85 years with oral cavity squamous cell carcinoma.

The chain joins TRBV6-5 to TRBJ2-5; unclear D gene. This CDR3 has 13 amino acids. V was shortened by 8 bases and J by 5 bases, with 15 bases between the two germline ends. Germline V gene lookup returns CDR1 MNHEY and CDR2 SVGAGI. CDR3 sequence reads: CASSRKHGETQYF. CDR3 coding DNA: TGTGCCAGCTCCCGTAAGCATGGCGAGACCCAGTACTTC.

The chain has TRBV14 and TRBJ2-1; possibly TRBD2 for D (6 bases). V was clipped by 1 base and J by 0 bases, with 7 bases between them. The CDR3 runs 15 residues. Germline CDR1 SGHDN, CDR2 FVKESK. The CDR3 reads CASSQGSGSYNEQFF. The CDR3 DNA sequence: TGTGCCAGCAGCCAAGGTAGCGGCTCCTACAATGAGCAGTTCTTC.

The chain recombines TRBV5-1 with TRBJ1-4, with unresolved D. The V gene lost 4 bases and the J gene lost 3 bases, with 7 bases spanning the gap. Germline loops: CDR1 SGHRS, CDR2 YFSETQ. CDR3 length: 13 residues. The CDR3 region is CASSESPNEKLFF. Here the CDR3 DNA reads TGCGCCAGCAGCGAAAGCCCTAATGAAAAACTGTTTTTT.

The V and J genes are TRBV13 and TRBJ2-1, with D hard to call. V lost 3 bases and J 7 bases, leaving 16 bases between the germline ends. CDR1 is PRHDT, CDR2 FYEKMQ, per germline (reference sequence). The CDR3 has 15 residues. DNA of the CDR3: TGTGCCAGCAGCTTTGCCCTCCTCACCACAAATGAGCAGTTCTTC. This sequence encodes CASSFALLTTNEQFF.

This clone occurred once. This chain joins TRBV4-2 and TRBJ1-2, with unresolved D. V was shortened by 4 bases and J by 3 bases, with 6 bases between the two germline ends. The CDR3 consists of 12 residues. CDR1 LGHNA and CDR2 YNFKEQ come from the germline V gene. CDR3 DNA sequence: TGTGCCAGCAGCCTAGACTACTATGGCTACACCTTC. Protein sequence: CASSLDYYGYTF.

This rearrangement joins TRBV29-1 to TRBJ2-5; no definite D call. The CDR3 is 10 amino acids. CDR1 SQVTM and CDR2 ANQGSEA come from the germline V gene. The V end lost 7 bases, the J end lost 2 bases, and 5 bases lay between the germline ends. CDR3 protein: CSADQETQYF. CDR3 nucleotides: TGCAGCGCTGATCAAGAGACCCAGTACTTC.

This chain connects TRBV28 to TRBJ1-2; 9 bases are a match to TRBD1. V trimming: 6 bases; J trimming: 2 bases; junction bases outside the gene matches: 7. Germline assignment: CDR1 MDHEN and CDR2 SYDVKM. The CDR3 loop spans 15 amino acids. The CDR3 region has the DNA TGTGCCAGCAGAGAGCGGGACAGGGCAAACTATGGCTACACCTTC. Translation: CASRERDRANYGYTF.

This chain joins TRBV10-3 and TRBJ1-3, with TRBD1 as a possible D gene (5 bases). CDR1 ENHRY and CDR2 SYGVKD come from the germline V gene. The CDR3 runs 15 residues. Deletions cut 0 bases from V and 4 bases from J, with 10 bases between. The CDR3, as DNA: TGTGCCATCAGTGAGTCCGGGGGAAGCGGAAACACCATATATTTT. Its protein is CAISESGGSGNTIYF.

The rearrangement uses TRBV9 and TRBJ2-7; 9 bases match TRBD1. The V and J ends lost 0 bases and 4 bases, in that order; junction bases with no gene match: 5. The length of the CDR3 is 15 residues. Germline CDR1 is SGDLS and CDR2 is YYNGEE. This chain's CDR3 is CASSVATGGGYEQYF. CDR3 sequence (DNA): TGTGCCAGCAGCGTAGCTACAGGGGGCGGGTACGAGCAGTACTTC.

The sample holds one count of this clone. The V call is TRBV11-2, the J call TRBJ2-1; a weak D match, TRBD1 (6 bases). The germline V gene has CDR1 SGHAT and CDR2 FQNNGV. The CDR3 is made up of 15 amino acids. V lost 1 base to trimming and J lost 7 bases, with 14 bases between them. CDR3 sequence: CASSLVTGSTNEQFF. In DNA, the CDR3 is TGTGCCAGCAGCTTAGTCACAGGGAGTACGAATGAGCAGTTCTTC.

This chain links TRBV25-1 with TRBJ1-5; no clear D. The germline V gene encodes CDR1 MGHDK and CDR2 SYGVNS. The CDR3 totals 13 residues. Trimming took off 2 bases at V and 3 bases at J, with 5 bases between the two ends. The CDR3 DNA sequence: TGTGCCAGCAGTGAAAGGGACAATCAGCCCCAGCATTTT. It translates to CASSERDNQPQHF.

The chain recombines TRBV6-5 with TRBJ1-1; tentative D call: TRBD1 (5 bases). The V gene's germline CDR1 is MNHEY and CDR2 SVGAGI. This CDR3 is built from 15 residues. V lost 2 bases and J 5 bases, leaving 15 bases between the germline ends. As DNA, the CDR3 is TGTGCCAGCAGTTACAGAGGGACGCCGGGGACTGAAGCTTTCTTT. Its protein product is CASSYRGTPGTEAFF.

The V call is TRBV9, the J call TRBJ1-3; D may be TRBD1 (5 bases). The germline gives CDR1 SGDLS, CDR2 YYNGEE. V lost 3 bases and J lost 0, with 16 bases in between. CDR3 length equals 17 residues. The DNA of the CDR3 is TGTGCCAGCAGCGCGGCAATCGGGGCGCTCTCTGGAAACACCATATATTTT. This gives the protein CASSAAIGALSGNTIYF.

This chain uses TRBV19 with TRBJ2-3, with D perhaps being TRBD1 or TRBD2 (5 bases each). Germline lookup yields CDR1 LNHDA and CDR2 SQIVND (reference sequence). Trimming left V 8 bases short and J 0 bases short, with 15 bases between. The CDR3 extends over 15 amino acids. The CDR3 DNA is TGTGCCAGTCGACCGGGACCCACAAGCACAGATACGCAGTATTTT. Translation gives CASRPGPTSTDTQYF.

V usage is TRBV6-6 and J usage is TRBJ1-5; D unclear. V lost 6 bases to trimming and J lost 7 bases, with 19 bases between them. Germline V gene lookup returns CDR1 MNHNY and CDR2 SVGAGI (reference sequence). This CDR3 region has 15 residues. The DNA for the CDR3 is TGTGCCAGCAGCCGCGAGGGAGGCGGGCGACAGCCCCAGCATTTT. Encoded protein: CASSREGGGRQPQHF.